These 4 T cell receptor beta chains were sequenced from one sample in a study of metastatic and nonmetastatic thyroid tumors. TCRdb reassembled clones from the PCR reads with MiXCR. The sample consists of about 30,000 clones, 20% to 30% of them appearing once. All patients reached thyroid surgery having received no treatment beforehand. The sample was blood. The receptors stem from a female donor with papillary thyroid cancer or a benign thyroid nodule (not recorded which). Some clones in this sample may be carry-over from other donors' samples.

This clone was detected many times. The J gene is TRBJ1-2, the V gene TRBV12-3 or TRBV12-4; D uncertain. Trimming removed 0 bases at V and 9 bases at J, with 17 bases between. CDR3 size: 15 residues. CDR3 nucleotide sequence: TGTGCCAGCAGTTTAGCGCTAGGGATTCAAATGAGCTACACCTTC. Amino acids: CASSLALGIQMSYTF.

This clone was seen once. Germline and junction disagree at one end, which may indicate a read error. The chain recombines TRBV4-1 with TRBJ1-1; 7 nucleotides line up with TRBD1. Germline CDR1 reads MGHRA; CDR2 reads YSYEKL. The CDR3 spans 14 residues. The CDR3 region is CARSQATTGPQGFF. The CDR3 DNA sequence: TGCGCCAGGAGCCAAGCAACGACAGGGCCCCAAGGTTTCTTT.

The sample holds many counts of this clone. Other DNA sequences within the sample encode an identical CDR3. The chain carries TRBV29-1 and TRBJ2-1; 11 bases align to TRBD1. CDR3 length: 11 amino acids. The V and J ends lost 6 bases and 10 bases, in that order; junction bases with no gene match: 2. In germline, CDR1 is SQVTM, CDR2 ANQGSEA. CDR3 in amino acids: CSVGQGDEQFF. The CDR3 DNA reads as TGCAGCGTGGGACAGGGGGACGAGCAGTTCTTC.

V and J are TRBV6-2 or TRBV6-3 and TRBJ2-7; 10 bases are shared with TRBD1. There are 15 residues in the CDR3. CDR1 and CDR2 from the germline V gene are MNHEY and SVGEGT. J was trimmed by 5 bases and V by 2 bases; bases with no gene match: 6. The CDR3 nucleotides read TGTGCCAGCAGTTACCCGGACAGGGGGTTCGACGAGCAGTACTTC. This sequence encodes CASSYPDRGFDEQYF.